The 23 T cell receptor beta chains in this list originate from one sample, sequenced in a study of CD8 T cells in ankylosing spondylitis (TCRdb year 2017). Libraries were made using 5' RACE. Sequenced using an Illumina HiSeq 2500. The public reads were reanalyzed by TCRdb: fastp trimming at Q25, MiXCR alignment, in-frame beta chains only. Each entry is one CDR3 protein sequence, shown with its most common DNA and genes. This sample comprises under 250,000 distinct CDR3 sequences, approximately 10% of them detected only once. Jointly, the top ten make up less than 3% of the sample. Sequencing was performed on blood, either unsorted or a sorted T cell fraction (not recorded which). All receptors come from a male donor with ankylosing spondylitis or in good health (not recorded which).

This clonotype was recorded at least ten times. The gene calls are TRBV4-1 and TRBJ2-7; D might be TRBD1 (6 bases). V was cut by 3 bases and J by 2 bases, with 11 bases left in between. The CDR3 is 14 amino acids. Germline CDR1 and CDR2: MGHRA and YSYEKL. CDR3 in amino acids: CASSHPNRAYEQYF. In nucleotides, the CDR3 is TGCGCCAGCAGCCATCCAAACAGGGCCTACGAGCAGTACTTC.

At least ten counts were recorded for this clonotype. The chain is built from TRBV20-1 and TRBJ1-6; TRBD1 might be the D (5 bases). Trimming took off 0 bases at V and 12 bases at J, with 18 bases between the two ends. There are 15 residues in the CDR3. From germline, CDR1 is DFQATT and CDR2 SNEGSKA (reference sequence). DNA for the CDR3: TGCAGTGCTAGAGATGGGACGGCCCGGGGGAAACCCCTCCACTTT. Translation gives CSARDGTARGKPLHF.

Ten or more counts support this clonotype. V and J are TRBV5-1 and TRBJ2-6, with D hard to call. V lost 1 base and J lost 4, with 12 bases in between. CDR1 is SGHRS, CDR2 YFSETQ, per germline. CDR3 size: 16 residues. CDR3 sequence reads: CASSLTTLAGANVLTF. The CDR3 DNA sequence: TGCGCCAGCAGCTTGACTACCCTGGCCGGGGCCAACGTCCTGACTTTC.

At least ten counts were recorded for this clonotype. This chain joins TRBV5-1 and TRBJ2-1; possible D gene TRBD1, 6 bases. V was trimmed by 0 bases and J by 8 bases, leaving 12 bases between them. This CDR3 contains 14 residues. Germline V gives CDR1 SGHRS, CDR2 YFSETQ. CDR3 residues: CASSLAQGKDEQFF. In DNA, the CDR3 is TGCGCCAGCAGCTTGGCGCAGGGGAAGGATGAGCAGTTCTTC.

This clonotype has ten or more counts. The rearrangement uses TRBV29-1 and TRBJ1-2, with TRBD1 identical over 9 bases. The V segment lost 6 bases and the J segment 4 bases; nucleotides outside the gene matches: 6. The CDR3 runs 13 residues. CDR1 is SQVTM and CDR2 is ANQGSEA in the germline V gene. CDR3 sequence reads: CSVDRGYGYGYTF. The CDR3 DNA follows: TGCAGCGTCGACAGGGGGTATGGCTATGGCTACACCTTC.

Comment on this clonotype: A read error is possible here, since a much larger clone lies one base away. CDR3 sequence: CAWRPTGSNIQYF. The CDR3 DNA reads TGTGCCTGGAGACCGACAGGGTCAAACATTCAGTACTTC. V usage is TRBV30 and J usage is TRBJ2-4, with 7 nucleotides matching TRBD1. This CDR3 is 13 amino acids long. V gave up 3 bases and J gave up 6 bases; unmatched junction bases: 5. Looked up from germline, CDR1 is GTSNPN and CDR2 is SVGIG (reference sequence).

This clonotype was recorded at least ten times. V is TRBV6-1 and J is TRBJ1-3; D ambiguous. CDR3 length equals 15 residues. CDR1 MNHNS and CDR2 SASEGT come from the germline V gene. Deletions cut 8 bases from V and 0 bases from J, with 14 bases between. The CDR3 region is CASYEGVNSGNTIYF. The CDR3 nucleotides are TGTGCCAGCTATGAAGGAGTGAACTCTGGAAACACCATATATTTT.

This clonotype has ten or more counts. The V call is TRBV5-1, the J call TRBJ2-3; TRBD2 matches 11 bases. The CDR3 has 16 amino acids. The germline V gene has CDR1 SGHRS and CDR2 YFSETQ. The trim removed 3 bases at V and 5 bases at J, leaving 8 bases unmatched. CDR3 amino acids: CASSSLAGGRGDTQYF. The CDR3 DNA reads as TGCGCCAGCAGCTCCCTAGCGGGGGGCCGAGGAGATACGCAGTATTTT.

This clonotype was counted many times. The V and J genes are TRBV5-1 and TRBJ2-7, with a possible D match to TRBD1 (5 bases). V was pared by 0 bases and J by 7 bases, with 17 bases between. Germline CDR1 reads SGHRS; CDR2 reads YFSETQ. This CDR3 spans 15 amino acids. The CDR3, as DNA: TGCGCCAGCAGCTTGGGGGCAGGGCCGCCCTCGGAGCAGTACTTC. Amino acids: CASSLGAGPPSEQYF.

This clonotype was recorded many times. This sequence joins TRBV21-1 and TRBJ2-7; TRBD1, the table's D call, was not compared with the DNA. TRBV21-1 is described as a pseudogene. The CDR3 runs to 15 residues. CDR3 DNA: TGTGCCAGCACCCCGGGACAGGGTTTATCCTACGAGCAGTACTTC. It codes for CASTPGQGLSYEQYF.

This clonotype was observed at least ten times. This sequence joins TRBV20-1 and TRBJ2-7, with unresolved D. The CDR3 sequence is 13 residues long. CDR1 and CDR2 from the germline V gene are DFQATT and SNEGSKA (reference sequence). V dropped 3 bases and J dropped 3 bases, with 12 bases sitting between them. Written as DNA, the CDR3 is TGCAGTGCTAGCATAAAATCGTTCTACGAGCAGTACTTC. This encodes CSASIKSFYEQYF.

This clonotype was recorded at least ten times. The genes are TRBV7-7 and TRBJ2-5, with a possible D match to TRBD1 (8 bases). This CDR3 has 13 amino acids. CDR1 and CDR2 from the germline V gene are SSHAT and FNYEAQ (reference sequence). V dropped 5 bases and J dropped 10 bases, with 17 bases sitting between them. CDR3 in amino acids: CASSPDRGGDQYF. The CDR3 DNA is TGTGCCAGCAGCCCTGACAGGGGAGGGGACCAGTACTTC. The full variable domain, completed using reference TRBV7-7 and TRBJ2-5, is GAGVSQSPRYKVTKRGQDVTLRCDPISSHATLYWYQQALGQGPEFLTYFNYEAQPDKSGLPSDRFSAERPEGSISTLTIQRTEQRDSAMYRCASSPDRGGDQYFGPGTRLLVL.

This clonotype has a count of ten or more. The chain couples TRBV20-1 to TRBJ2-1; 12 nucleotides match TRBD2. V shed 3 bases and J 4 bases; nucleotides not matched to a gene: 7. CDR3 length: 16 amino acids. CDR1 is DFQATT, CDR2 SNEGSKA, per germline (reference sequence). CDR3 sequence (DNA): TGCAGTGCTAGCGCTTGGGGACTAGCGGGTTACAATGAGCAGTTCTTC. This codes for CSASAWGLAGYNEQFF.

This clonotype was recorded at least ten times. The genes are TRBV10-3 and TRBJ2-7; D gene ambiguous. Trimming left V 6 bases short and J 2 bases short, with 8 bases between. This CDR3 spans 12 amino acids. Germline CDR1 reads ENHRY; CDR2 reads SYGVKD. The CDR3 bases are TGTGCCATCAGAACCGACACCTACGAGCAGTACTTC. This translates into CAIRTDTYEQYF.

This clonotype was seen more than once but under ten times. The V call is TRBV18, the J call TRBJ2-3, with D possibly being TRBD1 (5 bases). V was shortened by 0 bases and J by 0 bases, with 13 bases between the two germline ends. The CDR3 sequence is 17 residues long. Germline-derived CDR1 and CDR2 are KGHSH and LQKENI. The chain's CDR3 is CASSPPGAGKSTDTQYF. In DNA form, the CDR3 reads TGTGCCAGCTCACCACCGGGTGCAGGGAAAAGCACAGATACGCAGTATTTT.

The V call is TRBV7-9, the J call TRBJ2-5; D may be TRBD1 or TRBD2 (5 bases each). This CDR3 comprises 14 residues. V was trimmed by 3 bases and J by 4 bases, leaving 12 bases between them. The germline gives CDR1 SEHNR, CDR2 FQNEAQ (reference sequence). The CDR3 protein is CASSFLRDVETQYF. The CDR3 DNA reads TGTGCCAGCAGCTTTCTCCGGGACGTAGAGACCCAGTACTTC.

In this sample, this clonotype turned up many times. This chain uses TRBV27 with TRBJ2-1; tentative D call: TRBD2 (6 bases). In germline, CDR1 is MNHEY, CDR2 SMNVEV (reference sequence). This CDR3 is 14 amino acids long. Trimming pared 7 bases from V and 0 bases from J, leaving 10 bases between. CDR3 region: CASKDGSSYNEQFF. CDR3 DNA: TGTGCCAGCAAAGACGGGAGCTCCTACAATGAGCAGTTCTTC.

The genes are TRBV19 and TRBJ1-2; D not resolved. V was trimmed by 3 bases and J by 4 bases, leaving 12 bases between them. Germline V CDR1 and CDR2: LNHDA, SQIVND (reference sequence). The CDR3 spans 14 residues. In DNA form, the CDR3 reads TGTGCCAGTAGTATGCTCGGAGGGAGCTATGGCTACACCTTC. It is translated as CASSMLGGSYGYTF.

Remarks on this clonotype: Being one base from a much bigger clone, this may be a read error. The chain recombines TRBV7-2 with TRBJ2-7; D call uncertain. Per germline, CDR1 SGHTA and CDR2 FQGNSA. The length of the CDR3 is 14 residues. The CDR3 DNA follows: TGTGCCAGCGGCTTAAGGGTAGGATGGGGCGAGCAGTACTTC. Protein sequence: CASGLRVGWGEQYF. Full variable domain (remainder filled in from reference TRBV7-2 and TRBJ2-7): GAGVSQSPSNKVTEKGKDVELRCDPISGHTALYWYRQSLGQGLEFLIYFQGNSAPDKSGLPSDRFSAERTGGSVSTLTIQRTQQEDSAVYLCASGLRVGWGEQYFGPGTRLTVT.

This clonotype was counted ten times or more. The chain couples TRBV6-1 to TRBJ2-7; tentatively, D is TRBD2 (6 bases). Germline V gives CDR1 MNHNS, CDR2 SASEGT. The length of the CDR3 is 14 residues. With 6 bases removed from V and 2 bases from J, the gap between germline ends came to 14 bases. As DNA, the CDR3 is TGTGCCAGCAGCTCATCGGGGGAACCCTACGAGCAGTACTTC. Encoded protein: CASSSSGEPYEQYF.

This clonotype appeared many times. The chain employs TRBV20-1 and TRBJ2-1; TRBD1 is a possible D gene (5 bases). The CDR3 sequence is 11 residues long. Germline CDR1 is DFQATT and CDR2 is SNEGSKA (reference sequence). V dropped 5 bases and J dropped 8 bases, with 10 bases sitting between them. CDR3 sequence (DNA): TGCAGTGCTCGCAGGGTTGATGAGCAGTTCTTC. This codes for CSARRVDEQFF.

This clonotype was picked up many times. The V and J genes are TRBV5-1 and TRBJ2-5; no reliable D call. From germline, CDR1 is SGHRS and CDR2 YFSETQ. CDR3 length: 15 residues. V was clipped by 0 bases and J by 2 bases, with 11 bases between them. The CDR3: CASSLVLLQQETQYF. For the CDR3, the DNA is TGCGCCAGCAGCTTGGTCTTGTTACAGCAAGAGACCCAGTACTTC. Supplemented by reference TRBV5-1 and TRBJ2-5, the full variable domain reads KAGVTQTPRYLIKTRGQQVTLSCSPISGHRSVSWYQQTPGQGLQFLFEYFSETQRNKGNFPGRFSGRQFSNSRSEMNVSTLELGDSALYLCASSLVLLQQETQYFGPGTRLLVL.

This clonotype was counted at least ten times. The chain carries TRBV27 and TRBJ2-1; D is ambiguous. The germline V gene encodes CDR1 MNHEY and CDR2 SMNVEV (reference sequence). This CDR3 is 13 amino acids long. Trimming pared 3 bases from V and 7 bases from J, leaving 10 bases between. This CDR3 reads CASSFSGLNEQFF. The CDR3 bases are TGTGCCAGCAGTTTCTCTGGGTTGAATGAGCAGTTCTTC.